This T cell receptor (beta chain) was obtained from a study of T cell responses to AZD1222 COVID-19 vaccine. Study observations and caveats: Compared with day 0, the breadth and depth of the Spike-specific TCR repertoire rose significantly after two doses of AZD1222.

The method was immunoSEQ multiplex PCR; TCRdb's version includes in-frame clones alone and lacks a portion of them. The sample contains approximately 88,000 clones, more than 75% of which appear only once. The CDR3 has 13 residues. The V end was cut by 1 base, the J end by 4 bases, with 5 bases between. CDR1 LNHNV and CDR2 YYDKDF come from the germline V gene (reference sequence). Regarding this clone: What it binds is not known.

V and J are TRBV15 and TRBJ1-5; D remains unclear. The sequencing used peripheral blood, collected on day 0 of AZD1222 vaccination. This receptor was identified in an adult in good health. CDR3 in amino acids: CATSRGGNQPQHF. The CDR3 DNA follows: TGTGCCACCAGCAGAGGGGGTAATCAGCCCCAGCATTTT.